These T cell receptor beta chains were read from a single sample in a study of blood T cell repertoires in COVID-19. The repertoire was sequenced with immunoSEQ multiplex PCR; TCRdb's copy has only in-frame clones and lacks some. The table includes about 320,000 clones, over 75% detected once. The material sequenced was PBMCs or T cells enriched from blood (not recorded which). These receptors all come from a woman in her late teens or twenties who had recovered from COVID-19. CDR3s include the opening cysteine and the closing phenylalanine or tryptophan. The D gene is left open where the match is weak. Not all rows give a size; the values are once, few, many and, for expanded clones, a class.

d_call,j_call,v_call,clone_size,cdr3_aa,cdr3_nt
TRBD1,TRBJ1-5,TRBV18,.,CASSFGQGHNQPQHF,TGTGCCAGCTCATTCGGACAGGGGCACAATCAGCCCCAGCATTTT
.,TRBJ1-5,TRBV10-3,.,CAISESGGNQPQHF,TGTGCCATCAGTGAGTCAGGAGGCAATCAGCCCCAGCATTTT
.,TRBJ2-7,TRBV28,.,CASSPSRRNEQYF,TGTGCCAGCAGTCCCTCGAGGCGGAACGAGCAGTACTTC
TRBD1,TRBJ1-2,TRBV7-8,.,CASSPGQGYGYTF,TGTGCCAGCAGCCCGGGACAGGGGTATGGCTACACCTTC
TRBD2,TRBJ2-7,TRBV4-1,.,CASSQGRAGPSYEQYF,TGCGCCAGCAGCCAAGGTCGAGCGGGGCCCTCCTACGAGCAGTACTTC
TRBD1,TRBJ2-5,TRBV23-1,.,CAPERTGDAQETQYF,TGCGCCCCAGAGAGAACAGGGGATGCTCAAGAGACCCAGTACTTC
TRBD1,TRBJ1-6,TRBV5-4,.,CASSAGTGGSYNSPLHF,TGTGCCAGCAGCGCCGGGACAGGGGGCTCCTATAATTCACCCCTCCACTTT
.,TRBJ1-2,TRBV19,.,CASSIATAFLYGYTF,TGTGCCAGTAGTATTGCGACAGCCTTTCTCTATGGCTACACCTTC
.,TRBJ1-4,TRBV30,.,CAWTSTTGEKLFF,TGTGCCTGGACCTCTACAACAGGCGAAAAACTGTTTTTT
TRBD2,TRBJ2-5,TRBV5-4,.,CASSLRGLAGEETQYF,TGTGCCAGCAGCCTGAGGGGACTAGCGGGAGAAGAGACCCAGTACTTC
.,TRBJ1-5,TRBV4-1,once,CASSPLEGTNQPQHF,TGCGCCAGCAGCCCCCTCGAAGGGACTAATCAGCCCCAGCATTTT
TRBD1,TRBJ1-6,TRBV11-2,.,CASSLARGRYNSPLHF,TGTGCCAGCAGCTTAGCCAGGGGGCGTTATAATTCACCCCTCCACTTT
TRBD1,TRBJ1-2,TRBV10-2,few,CASSPGTGGFYGYTF,TGCGCCAGCAGCCCCGGGACAGGGGGCTTCTATGGCTACACCTTC
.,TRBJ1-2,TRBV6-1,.,CASSETLNRESDGYTF,TGTGCCAGCAGTGAGACCCTAAACAGGGAATCGGATGGCTACACCTTC
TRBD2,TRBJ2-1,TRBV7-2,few,CASSLGKAGVSYNEQFF,TGTGCCAGCAGCTTAGGGAAAGCGGGAGTCTCCTACAATGAGCAGTTCTTC
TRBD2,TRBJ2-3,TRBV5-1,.,CASSLGAGGPGGTDTQYF,TGCGCCAGCAGCTTAGGAGCGGGGGGGCCAGGAGGTACAGATACGCAGTATTTT
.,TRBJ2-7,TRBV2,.,CASSEQGSSYEQYF,TGTGCCAGCAGTGAGCAGGGCAGCTCCTACGAGCAGTACTTC
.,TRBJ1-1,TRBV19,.,CASSSPDKSEAFF,TGTGCCAGTAGTTCACCGGACAAGTCTGAAGCTTTCTTT
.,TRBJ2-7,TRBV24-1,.,CATSDPRTADYEQYF,TGTGCCACCAGTGATCCTAGGACAGCGGACTACGAGCAGTACTTC
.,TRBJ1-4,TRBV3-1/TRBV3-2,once,CASSSPPGTLFF,TGTGCCAGCAGCTCCCCGCCAGGTACCCTGTTTTTT
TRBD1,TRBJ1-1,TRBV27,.,CASIPRTGTGLGGGTEAFF,TGTGCCAGCATCCCGAGGACAGGGACAGGCCTGGGGGGTGGCACTGAAGCTTTCTTT
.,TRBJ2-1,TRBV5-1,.,CASSPGQHPSSYNEQFF,TGCGCCAGCAGCCCAGGACAGCACCCAAGCTCCTACAATGAGCAGTTCTTC
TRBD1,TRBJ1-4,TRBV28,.,CASSRRDRGLEKLFF,TGTGCCAGCAGTCGGAGGGACAGGGGGCTGGAAAAACTGTTTTTT
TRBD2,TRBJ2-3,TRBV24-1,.,CATSSTSGGSTDTQYF,TGTGCCACCAGTTCGACTAGCGGGGGTAGCACAGATACGCAGTATTTT
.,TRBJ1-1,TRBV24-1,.,CATKGSGVNTEAFF,TGTGCCACCAAAGGATCGGGTGTGAACACTGAAGCTTTCTTT
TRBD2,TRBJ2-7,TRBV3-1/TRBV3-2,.,CASSQGTSGNNEQYF,TGTGCCAGCAGCCAGGGGACTAGCGGGAACAACGAGCAGTACTTC
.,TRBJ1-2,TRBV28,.,CASDGGQVLDYGYTF,TGTGCCAGCGACGGGGGGCAGGTGTTGGACTATGGCTACACCTTC
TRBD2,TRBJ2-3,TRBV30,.,CALTERESSDTQYF,TGTGCCTTAACGGAGCGGGAGAGTTCAGATACGCAGTATTTT
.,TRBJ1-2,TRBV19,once,CASSIYYGYTF,TGTGCCAGTAGTATATATTATGGCTACACCTTC
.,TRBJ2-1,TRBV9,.,CASSLQDSAPPENEQFF,TGTGCCAGCAGCCTACAGGACAGTGCCCCACCGGAAAATGAGCAGTTCTTC
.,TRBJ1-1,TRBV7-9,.,CASSPQMNTEAFF,TGTGCCAGCAGCCCGCAGATGAACACTGAAGCTTTCTTT
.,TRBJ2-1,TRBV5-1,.,CASSSDPPWTLDSTYNEQFF,TGCGCCAGCAGCTCAGACCCGCCGTGGACCTTGGACAGCACGTACAATGAGCAGTTCTTC
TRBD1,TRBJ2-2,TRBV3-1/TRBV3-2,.,CASSQDLVGQGYTGELFF,TGTGCCAGCAGCCAAGATCTCGTGGGACAGGGGTACACCGGGGAGCTGTTTTTT
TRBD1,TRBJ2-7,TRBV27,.,CASSFQTGGRSYEQYF,TGTGCCAGCAGTTTCCAAACAGGGGGGCGCTCCTACGAGCAGTACTTC
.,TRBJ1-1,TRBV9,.,CASSQITGETEAFF,TGTGCCAGCAGTCAAATCACGGGGGAGACTGAAGCTTTCTTT
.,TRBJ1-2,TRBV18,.,CASSLDSYGYTF,TGTGCCAGCTCACTGGACAGCTATGGCTACACCTTC
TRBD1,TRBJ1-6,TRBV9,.,CASSENPGTAGGDNSPLHF,TGTGCCAGCAGCGAGAACCCAGGGACAGCCGGTGGAGATAATTCACCCCTCCACTTT
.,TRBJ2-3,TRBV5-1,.,CASSLAPGSGSTDTQYF,TGCGCCAGCAGCTTGGCCCCGGGGTCGGGGTCCACAGATACGCAGTATTTT
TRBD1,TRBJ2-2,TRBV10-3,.,CAISDMDRGNTGELFF,TGTGCCATCAGTGATATGGACAGGGGGAACACCGGGGAGCTGTTTTTT